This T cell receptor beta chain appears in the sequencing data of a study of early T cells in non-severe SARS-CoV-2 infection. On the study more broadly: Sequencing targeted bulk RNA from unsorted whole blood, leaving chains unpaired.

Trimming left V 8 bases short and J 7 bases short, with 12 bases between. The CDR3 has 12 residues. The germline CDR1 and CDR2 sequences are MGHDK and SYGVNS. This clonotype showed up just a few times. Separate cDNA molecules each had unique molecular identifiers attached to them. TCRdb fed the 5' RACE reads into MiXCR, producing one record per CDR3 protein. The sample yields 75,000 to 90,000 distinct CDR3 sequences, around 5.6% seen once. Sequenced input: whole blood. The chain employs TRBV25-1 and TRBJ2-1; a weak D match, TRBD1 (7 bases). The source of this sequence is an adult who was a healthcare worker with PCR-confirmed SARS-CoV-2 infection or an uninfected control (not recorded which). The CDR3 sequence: CASGGTENEQFF. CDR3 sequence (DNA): TGTGCCAGCGGGGGGACAGAAAATGAGCAGTTCTTC.